This T cell receptor (beta chain) stems from a study of OX40 agonist ivuxolimab in advanced cancers. As for the study in general: The patients' treatment was ivuxolimab, an agonistic anti-OX40 (CD134) antibody. Hepatocellular carcinoma, melanoma, renal cell or head and neck cancer was diagnosed in the dose-escalation patients. Study-level findings and limits: Clonal expansion was seen in CD4+ and CD8+ blood T cells by week 6 at 0.1 to 3.0 mg/kg. The work left the antigen specificity of expanded peripheral T cells undetermined.

Clones were read by immunoSEQ multiplex PCR, and TCRdb kept only the in-frame ones, dropping some. Among about 44,000 clones listed, around 92% were seen once. Trimming removed 4 bases from V and 2 bases from J, with 16 bases in between. Germline V gives CDR1 SQVTM, CDR2 ANQGSEA. The CDR3 contains 15 residues. Details on this clone: Its antigen remains unidentified.

The chain joins TRBV29-1 to TRBJ2-3; a weak D match, TRBD1 (5 bases). The source was CD4+ or CD8+ T cells sorted from blood, collected in a trial of the OX40 agonist ivuxolimab. This TCR was recovered from an adult with an advanced solid tumor such as melanoma, head and neck, liver or kidney cancer. CDR3 nucleotides: TGCAGCGTTGGGCTGGGGCGCACCATCACAGATACGCAGTATTTT. Residues: CSVGLGRTITDTQYF.